The 21 T cell receptor beta chains given below trace back to one sample, sequenced in a study of tumor-infiltrating lymphocytes in primary liver carcinoma. Priming with a constant-region primer yielded TCR beta cDNA from 450 to 550 ng total RNA. Sequencing libraries for TCR beta derived from three nested multiplex PCR rounds that used slightly modified ARM-PCR. Two initial PCR rounds of around 10 cycles each paired TRBV1-TRBV30 forward primers with a C-beta reverse primer. MiXCR was run by TCRdb on the multiplex PCR reads, yielding one entry per CDR3 protein. The table lists more than 85,000 distinct CDR3 sequences, roughly 80% of them singletons. The roughly 19-32 mg bulk tissue piece was not sorted before simultaneous RNA and DNA extraction. Sequenced: liver tumor tissue from sampling region 3. The subset denotes: tumor region T3, left-lateral pole. These receptors were collected from a man aged 35 to 55 with primary liver carcinoma and hepatitis B virus infection.

In the case of this clonotype: A read error may produce the germline difference seen at one junction end. The chain has TRBV4-1 and TRBJ1-1; the D gene is possibly TRBD1 (5 bases). The CDR3 has 15 amino acids. Germline-derived CDR1 and CDR2 are MGHRA and YSYEKL. CDR3 loop: CASSHLGQLNIEAFF. For the CDR3, the DNA is TGCGCCAGCAGCCACCTGGGGCAGTTGAACATTGAAGCTTTCTTT.

A word on this clonotype: At one end the junction does not follow the germline gene, possibly because of a read error. The J gene is TRBJ2-4, the V gene TRBV4-2, with no clear D. Germline V gene lookup returns CDR1 LGHNA and CDR2 YNFKEQ. The CDR3 runs to 13 residues. The CDR3, as DNA: TGTGCCAGCTGCCAAGGGTCCAAAAACACTCAGTACTTC. Translated, it gives CASCQGSKNTQYF.

In the case of this clonotype: A read error may be the cause here, since a much bigger clone is one base away. This chain joins TRBV25-1 and TRBJ2-7; 8 nucleotides agree with TRBD1. CDR1 and CDR2 from the germline V gene are MGHDK and SYGVNS. This CDR3 has 14 residues. The CDR3 here is CVSSDRGSPYEQYF. CDR3 bases: TGTGTCAGCAGTGACAGGGGAAGTCCCTACGAGCAGTACTTC.

Concerning this clonotype: The junction and the germline gene differ at one end; a read error may be behind it. V and J are TRBV11-1 and TRBJ2-7, with a weak D call TRBD2 (5 bases). Germline CDR1 and CDR2: SGHAT and FQDESV (reference sequence). The CDR3 covers 13 residues. CDR3 region: CVSRGKQSYEQYF. The CDR3 DNA reads as TGTGTCAGCAGAGGGAAGCAATCCTACGAGCAGTACTTC.

V is TRBV29-1 and J is TRBJ1-1; weak D call: TRBD1 (5 bases). CDR1 is SQVTM, CDR2 ANQGSEA, per germline. V lost 5 bases and J lost 2, with 18 bases in between. The CDR3 has 15 amino acids. In DNA, the CDR3 is TGCAGCGTTAATTGGGGGTGGGATATAAACACTGAAGCTTTCTTT. Translated: CSVNWGWDINTEAFF. The full variable domain, completed using reference TRBV29-1 and TRBJ1-1, is SAVISQKPSRDICQRGTSLTIQCQVDSQVTMMFWYRQQPGQSLTLIATANQGSEATYESGFVIDKFPISRPNLTFSTLTVSNMSPEDSSIYLCSVNWGWDINTEAFFGQGTRLTVV.

A word on this clonotype: An end of the junction does not agree with germline; a read error may underlie this. This chain joins TRBV5-6 and TRBJ1-3; a weak D match, TRBD1 (5 bases). The CDR3 is 15 amino acids. Germline loops: CDR1 SGHDT, CDR2 YYEEEE. The CDR3 loop reads CASSLWDVSGYTIYF. The CDR3 nucleotides read TGTGCCAGCAGCCTCTGGGACGTCTCTGGATACACCATATATTTT.

The chain combines TRBV6-1 with TRBJ2-2; 10 nucleotides line up with TRBD1. The CDR3 covers 16 residues. Germline-derived CDR1 and CDR2 are MNHNS and SASEGT. The CDR3 is CTSSEAPGQGTGELFF. For the CDR3, the DNA is TGTACTAGCAGTGAGGCTCCGGGACAGGGGACAGGGGAGCTGTTTTTT.

This clonotype was observed a single time. One end of the junction does not line up with germline, which may come from a read error. J is TRBJ2-5 and V is TRBV6-5, with TRBD2 as a possible D gene (5 bases). This CDR3 comprises 14 residues. Germline assignment: CDR1 MNHEY and CDR2 SVGAGI. CDR3 in amino acids: CDSSPIHPGETQYF. The CDR3 nucleotides read TGTGACAGCAGTCCGATCCATCCGGGGGAGACCCAGTACTTC.

About this clonotype: One junction end disagrees with the germline gene, perhaps due to a read error. The V and J genes are TRBV29-1 and TRBJ2-6; a weak D match, TRBD1 (6 bases). The germline V gene has CDR1 SQVTM and CDR2 ANQGSEA. There are 16 residues in the CDR3. CDR3 protein: CSVFRDTNSWANVPTF. CDR3 nucleotides: TGCAGCGTTTTCCGGGACACAAACTCTTGGGCCAACGTCCCGACTTTC.

As concerns this clonotype: Since a much larger clone is just one base distant, this may be a read error. The CDR3 DNA sequence: TGTGTCACCAGTCGTAGGACAGGGATAGATACGCAGTATTTT. Translated, it gives CVTSRRTGIDTQYF. The chain carries TRBV24-1 and TRBJ2-3, with 8 bases lining up with TRBD1. The germline V gene encodes CDR1 KGHDR and CDR2 SFDVKD. The CDR3 loop spans 14 amino acids.

This clonotype came up once. Its ends do not fully match the called genes, so a read error is possible. V gene TRBV6-6 combines with J gene TRBJ2-2; D unclear. CDR1 MNHNY and CDR2 SVGAGI come from the germline V gene (reference sequence). This CDR3 is built from 15 residues. The CDR3 DNA follows: TGTGCTAGCACTGGTCCGGCGGCTAACACCGAGGAGCTGTTTTTT. It yields the protein CASTGPAANTEELFF.

V is TRBV5-8 and J is TRBJ1-5; TRBD1 is a possible D gene (5 bases). This CDR3 region has 16 residues. Trimming took 4 bases from V and 0 from J, leaving 14 bases between them. Germline V gene lookup returns CDR1 SGHTS and CDR2 YDEGEE. The CDR3: CASSPLTAYSNQPQHF. DNA of the CDR3: TGTGCCAGCAGCCCCCTGACAGCGTATAGCAATCAGCCCCAGCATTTT.

As for this clonotype: Germline and junction disagree at one end, which may indicate a read error. The chain recombines TRBV10-2 with TRBJ1-6; D unresolved. The CDR3 has 14 amino acids. Germline-derived CDR1 and CDR2 are WSHSY and SAAADI. The CDR3 DNA reads TGCGCCAGCAGTGAGTCCACGCTTAATTCAACCCTCCACTTT. This sequence encodes CASSESTLNSTLHF.

On this clonotype: One base away lies a much larger clone, so this may be a sequencing read error. The chain couples TRBV20-1 to TRBJ2-5; D uncertain. Germline assignment: CDR1 DFQATT and CDR2 SNEGSKA (reference sequence). This CDR3 spans 12 amino acids. The CDR3 is CSARDQRETQCF. DNA for the CDR3: TGCAGTGCTAGAGACCAGCGAGAGACCCAGTGCTTC.

This clonotype was recorded once. The chain carries TRBV6-1 and TRBJ2-6; no firm D call. This CDR3 is 16 amino acids long. The germline CDR1 and CDR2 sequences are MNHNS and SASEGT. Trimming removed 2 bases at V and 9 bases at J, with 17 bases between. The CDR3 loop reads CASSEQPKAGVNVLTF. The CDR3 region has the DNA TGTGCCAGCAGTGAACAGCCCAAGGCTGGAGTCAACGTCCTGACTTTC.

This chain connects TRBV12-3 or TRBV12-4 to TRBJ2-1; D is unclear. The CDR3 length is 16 residues. The CDR3 DNA reads as TGTGCTAGCTGTCTTGTCCCCAGGAGCTCCTACAATGAGCAGTTCTTC. As protein: CASCLVPRSSYNEQFF.

In nucleotides, the CDR3 is TGTGCCAGCAGTTATCTAGCGGGAGGGCCGAGAGATACGCAGTATTTT. Protein: CASSYLAGGPRDTQYF. The chain uses TRBV6-2 or TRBV6-3 and TRBJ2-3, with 12 bases lining up with TRBD2. The CDR3 extends over 16 amino acids. The germline V gene encodes CDR1 MNHEY and CDR2 SVGEGT. The V gene end was trimmed by 3 bases and the J gene end by 5 bases; junction bases not matched to a gene: 6.

Details on this clonotype: A much larger clone lies a single base off, so this may be a read error. The V call is TRBV28, the J call TRBJ2-1; 7 bases align to TRBD1. The CDR3 runs to 15 residues. Germline V CDR1 and CDR2: MDHEN, SYDVKM. The ends lost 5 bases at V and 8 bases at J; junction bases unmatched: 12. Here the CDR3 reads CASSPIDREYDEQFF. In DNA, the CDR3 is TGTGCCAGCAGTCCCATAGACAGGGAATACGATGAGCAGTTCTTC.

Points on this clonotype: In this CDR3 the conserved last residue, phenylalanine or tryptophan, is missing, so a read error is likely. V and J are TRBV29-1 and TRBJ2-1, with TRBD2 identical over 12 bases. The CDR3 extends over 15 amino acids. Germline CDR1 reads SQVTM; CDR2 reads ANQGSEA. The CDR3 here is CSVGLAGEFYDEQFI. In DNA, the CDR3 is TGCAGCGTTGGACTAGCGGGAGAGTTCTACGATGAGCAGTTCATC.

Turning to this clonotype: Since no conserved phenylalanine or tryptophan closes the CDR3, a read error is the likely cause. The rearrangement links TRBV7-9 to TRBJ1-6; D unclear. Germline V gene data show CDR1 as SEHNR and CDR2 as FQNEAQ (reference sequence). This CDR3 comprises 14 residues. V was clipped by 9 bases and J by 7 bases, with 16 bases between them. The CDR3 here is CASSLIKTNSPLHY. The CDR3 DNA reads as TGTGCCAGTAGCCTAATAAAGACGAATTCACCCCTCCACTAT.

The chain recombines TRBV29-1 with TRBJ2-3, with D possibly called TRBD1 or TRBD2 (6 bases each). CDR1 is SQVTM and CDR2 is ANQGSEA in the germline V gene. The CDR3 loop spans 14 amino acids. The CDR3: CTTRGGGSSDMLYF. The CDR3 coding sequence is TGCACCACCAGGGGAGGCGGGTCTTCCGATATGCTGTATTTT.